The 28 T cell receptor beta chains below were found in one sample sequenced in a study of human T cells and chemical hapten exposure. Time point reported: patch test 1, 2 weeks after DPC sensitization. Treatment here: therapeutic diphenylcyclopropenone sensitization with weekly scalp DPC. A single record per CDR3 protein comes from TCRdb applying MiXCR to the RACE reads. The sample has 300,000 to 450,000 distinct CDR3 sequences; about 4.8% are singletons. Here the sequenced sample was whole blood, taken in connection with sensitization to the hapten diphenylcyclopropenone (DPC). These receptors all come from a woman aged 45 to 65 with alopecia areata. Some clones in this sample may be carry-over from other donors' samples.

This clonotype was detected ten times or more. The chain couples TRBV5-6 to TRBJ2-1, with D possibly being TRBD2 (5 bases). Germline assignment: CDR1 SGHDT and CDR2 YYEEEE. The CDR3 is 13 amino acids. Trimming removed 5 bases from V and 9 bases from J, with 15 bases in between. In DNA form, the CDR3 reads TGTGCCAGCAGTTGGCGGGCCGGCGGTGAGCAGTTCTTC. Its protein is CASSWRAGGEQFF.

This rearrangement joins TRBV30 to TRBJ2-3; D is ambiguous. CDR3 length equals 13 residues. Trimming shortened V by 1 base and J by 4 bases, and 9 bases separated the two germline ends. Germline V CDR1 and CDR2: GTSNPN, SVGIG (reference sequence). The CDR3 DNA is TGTGCCTGGAGTGGTTCCCTGGCAGATACGCAGTATTTT. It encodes CAWSGSLADTQYF.

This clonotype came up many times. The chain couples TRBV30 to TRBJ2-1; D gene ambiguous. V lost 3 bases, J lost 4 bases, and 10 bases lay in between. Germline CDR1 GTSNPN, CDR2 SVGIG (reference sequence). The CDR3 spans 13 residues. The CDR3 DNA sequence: TGTGCCTGGAGCCTAGACACTTACAATGAGCAGTTCTTC. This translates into CAWSLDTYNEQFF.

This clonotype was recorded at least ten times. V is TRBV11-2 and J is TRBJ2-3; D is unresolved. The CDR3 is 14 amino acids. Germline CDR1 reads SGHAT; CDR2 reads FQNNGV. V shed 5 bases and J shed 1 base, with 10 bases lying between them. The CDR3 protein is CASSRATRTDTQYF. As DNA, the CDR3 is TGTGCCAGCAGCCGGGCAACACGCACAGATACGCAGTATTTT. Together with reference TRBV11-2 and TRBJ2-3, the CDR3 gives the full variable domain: EAGVAQSPRYKIIEKRQSVAFWCNPISGHATLYWYQQILGQGPKLLIQFQNNGVVDDSQLPKDRFSAERLKGVDSTLKIQPAKLEDSAVYLCASSRATRTDTQYFGPGTRLTVL.

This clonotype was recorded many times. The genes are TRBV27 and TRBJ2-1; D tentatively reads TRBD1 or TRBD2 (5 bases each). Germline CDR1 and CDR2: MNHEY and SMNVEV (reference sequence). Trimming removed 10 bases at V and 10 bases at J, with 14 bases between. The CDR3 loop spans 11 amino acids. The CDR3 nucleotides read TGTGCCACGGGACGGCCTCAAGAGCAGTTCTTC. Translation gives CATGRPQEQFF.

DNA of the CDR3: TGCAGTGCTGGGCAGGCTGAAGCTTTCTTT. Translated, it gives CSAGQAEAFF. This rearrangement joins TRBV20-1 to TRBJ1-1, with D unclear. The CDR3 has 10 residues. The V gene lost 5 bases and the J gene lost 6 bases, with 7 bases spanning the gap. Looked up from germline, CDR1 is DFQATT and CDR2 is SNEGSKA (reference sequence).

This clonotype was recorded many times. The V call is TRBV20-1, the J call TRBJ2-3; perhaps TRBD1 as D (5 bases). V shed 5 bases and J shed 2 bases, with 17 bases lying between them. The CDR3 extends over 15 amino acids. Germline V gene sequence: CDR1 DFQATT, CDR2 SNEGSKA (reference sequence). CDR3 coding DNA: TGCAGTGCTCTATCCGTGACAGTTAACACAGATACGCAGTATTTT. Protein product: CSALSVTVNTDTQYF.

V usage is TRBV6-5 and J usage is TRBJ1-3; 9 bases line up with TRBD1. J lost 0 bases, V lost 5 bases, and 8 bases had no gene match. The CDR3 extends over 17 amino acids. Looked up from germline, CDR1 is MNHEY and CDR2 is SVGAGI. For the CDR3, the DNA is TGTGCCAGCAGTACTACAGGGACAGGGCTCTCTGGAAACACCATATATTTT. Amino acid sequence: CASSTTGTGLSGNTIYF.

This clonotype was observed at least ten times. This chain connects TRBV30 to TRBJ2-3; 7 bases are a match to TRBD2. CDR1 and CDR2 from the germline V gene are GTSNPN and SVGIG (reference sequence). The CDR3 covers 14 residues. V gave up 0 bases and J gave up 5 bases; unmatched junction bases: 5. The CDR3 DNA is TGTGCCTGGAGTGTACGGGGAGGGGTAGATACGCAGTATTTT. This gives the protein CAWSVRGGVDTQYF.

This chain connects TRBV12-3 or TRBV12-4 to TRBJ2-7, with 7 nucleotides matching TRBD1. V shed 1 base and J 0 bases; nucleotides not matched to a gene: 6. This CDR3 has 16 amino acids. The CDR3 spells CASSLGQGMYSYEQYF. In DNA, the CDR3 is TGTGCCAGCAGTTTAGGACAGGGTATGTACTCCTACGAGCAGTACTTC.

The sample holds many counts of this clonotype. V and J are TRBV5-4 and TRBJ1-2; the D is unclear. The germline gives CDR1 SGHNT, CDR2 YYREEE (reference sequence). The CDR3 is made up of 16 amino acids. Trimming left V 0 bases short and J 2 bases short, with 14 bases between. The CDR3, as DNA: TGTGCCAGCAGCTTGGAAAGGTCTCTTCGCAACTATGGCTACACCTTC. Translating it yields CASSLERSLRNYGYTF.

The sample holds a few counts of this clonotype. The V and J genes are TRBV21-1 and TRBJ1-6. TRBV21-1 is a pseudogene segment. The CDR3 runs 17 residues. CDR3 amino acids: CASSPRGPKWERSPLHF. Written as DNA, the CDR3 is TGTGCCAGCAGCCCCCGTGGACCAAAATGGGAGAGATCACCCCTCCACTTT.

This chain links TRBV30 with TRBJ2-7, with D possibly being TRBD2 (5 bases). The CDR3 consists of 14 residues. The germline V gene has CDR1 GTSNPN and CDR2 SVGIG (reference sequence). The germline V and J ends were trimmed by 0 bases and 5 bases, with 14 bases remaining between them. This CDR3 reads CAWSVRRGSDEQYF. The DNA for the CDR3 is TGTGCCTGGAGTGTACGGAGAGGGTCGGACGAGCAGTACTTC. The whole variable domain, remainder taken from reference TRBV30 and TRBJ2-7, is SQTIHQWPATLVQPVGSPLSLECTVEGTSNPNLYWYRQAAGRGLQLLFYSVGIGQISSEVPQNLSASRPQDRQFILSSKKLLLSDSGFYLCAWSVRRGSDEQYFGPGTRLTVT.

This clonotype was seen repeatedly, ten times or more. The CDR3 spells CASSSKGHGDTGELFF. CDR3 in DNA: TGTGCCAGCAGTTCGAAGGGCCATGGGGACACCGGGGAGCTGTTTTTT. V is TRBV6-5 and J is TRBJ2-2; D is unresolved. The CDR3 is 16 residues long. The germline V gene has CDR1 MNHEY and CDR2 SVGAGI. Trimming took 4 bases from V and 3 from J, leaving 15 bases between them.

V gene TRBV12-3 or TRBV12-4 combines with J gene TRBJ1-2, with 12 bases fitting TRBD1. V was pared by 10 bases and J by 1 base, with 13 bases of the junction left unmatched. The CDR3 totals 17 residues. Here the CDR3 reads CATGAGTGGFLNYGYTF. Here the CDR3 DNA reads TGTGCCACCGGAGCCGGGACAGGGGGCTTTCTTAACTATGGCTACACCTTC.

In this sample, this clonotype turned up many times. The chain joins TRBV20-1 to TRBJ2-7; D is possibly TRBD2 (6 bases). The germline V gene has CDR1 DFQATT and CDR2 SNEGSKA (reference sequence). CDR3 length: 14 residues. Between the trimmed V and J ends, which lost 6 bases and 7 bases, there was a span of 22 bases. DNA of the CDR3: TGCAGTGCAAGCTCGAGCGGGTACGCTGGGGAGCAGTACTTC. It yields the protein CSASSSGYAGEQYF.

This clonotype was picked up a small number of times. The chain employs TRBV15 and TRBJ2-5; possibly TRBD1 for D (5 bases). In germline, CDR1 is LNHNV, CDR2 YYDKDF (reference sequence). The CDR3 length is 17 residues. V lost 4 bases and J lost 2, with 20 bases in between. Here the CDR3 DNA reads TGTGCCACCAGCATTATCCTGGGGCCTACAGGTCAAGAGACCCAGTACTTC. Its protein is CATSIILGPTGQETQYF. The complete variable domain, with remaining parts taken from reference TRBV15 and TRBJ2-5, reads DAMVIQNPRYQVTQFGKPVTLSCSQTLNHNVMYWYQQKSSQAPKLLFHYYDKDFNNEADTPDNFQSRRPNTSFCFLDIRSPGLGDTAMYLCATSIILGPTGQETQYFGPGTRLLVL.

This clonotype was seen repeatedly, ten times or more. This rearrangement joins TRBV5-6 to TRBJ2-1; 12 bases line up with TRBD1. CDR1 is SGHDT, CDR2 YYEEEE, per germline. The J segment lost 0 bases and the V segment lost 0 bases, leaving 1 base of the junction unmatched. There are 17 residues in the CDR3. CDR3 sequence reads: CASSLVGQGASYNEQFF. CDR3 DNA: TGTGCCAGCAGCTTGGTGGGACAGGGGGCCTCCTACAATGAGCAGTTCTTC. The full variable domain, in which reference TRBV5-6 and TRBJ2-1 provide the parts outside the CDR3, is DAGVTQSPTHLIKTRGQQVTLRCSPKSGHDTVSWYQQALGQGPQFIFQYYEEEERQRGNFPDRFSGHQFPNYSSELNVNALLLGDSALYLCASSLVGQGASYNEQFFGPGTRLTVL.

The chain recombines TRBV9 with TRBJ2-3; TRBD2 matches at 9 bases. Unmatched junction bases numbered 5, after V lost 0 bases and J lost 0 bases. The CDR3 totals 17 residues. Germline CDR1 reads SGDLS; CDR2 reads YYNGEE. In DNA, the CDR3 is TGTGCCAGCAGCGTAGTTGCTAGCGGGATCAGCACAGATACGCAGTATTTT. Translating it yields CASSVVASGISTDTQYF.

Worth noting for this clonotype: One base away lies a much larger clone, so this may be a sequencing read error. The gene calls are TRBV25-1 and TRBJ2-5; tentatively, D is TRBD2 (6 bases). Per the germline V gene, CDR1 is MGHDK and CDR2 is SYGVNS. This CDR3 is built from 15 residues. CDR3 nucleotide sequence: TGTGCCAGCAGTGAATGGAGGGCAGGGCCAGAGGCCCAGTACTTC. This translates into CASSEWRAGPEAQYF.

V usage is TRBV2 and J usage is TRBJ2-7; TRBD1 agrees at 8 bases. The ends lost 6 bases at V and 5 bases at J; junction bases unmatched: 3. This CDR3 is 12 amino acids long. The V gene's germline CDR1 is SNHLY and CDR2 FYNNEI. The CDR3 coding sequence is TGTGCCAGCAGCGCGGACAGGGACGAGCAGTACTTC. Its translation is CASSADRDEQYF.

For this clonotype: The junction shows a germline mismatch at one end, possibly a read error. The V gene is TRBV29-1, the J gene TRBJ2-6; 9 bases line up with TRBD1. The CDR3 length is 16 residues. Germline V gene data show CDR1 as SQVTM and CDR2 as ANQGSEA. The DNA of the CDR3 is TGCAGCGTTACAGACAGGGGGGCATCTGGGGCCAACTTCCTGACTTTC. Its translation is CSVTDRGASGANFLTF.

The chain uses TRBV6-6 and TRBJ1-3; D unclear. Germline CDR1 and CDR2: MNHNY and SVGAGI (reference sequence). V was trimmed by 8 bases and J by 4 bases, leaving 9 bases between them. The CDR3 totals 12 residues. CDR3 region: CASFRGGNTIYF. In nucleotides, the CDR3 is TGTGCCAGCTTTCGGGGAGGAAACACCATATATTTT.

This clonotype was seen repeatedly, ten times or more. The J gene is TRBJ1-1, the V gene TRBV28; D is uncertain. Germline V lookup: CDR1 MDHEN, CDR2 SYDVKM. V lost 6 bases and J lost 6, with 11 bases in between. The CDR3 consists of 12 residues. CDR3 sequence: CASRPHGAEAFF. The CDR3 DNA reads TGTGCCAGCAGACCGCACGGCGCTGAAGCTTTCTTT.

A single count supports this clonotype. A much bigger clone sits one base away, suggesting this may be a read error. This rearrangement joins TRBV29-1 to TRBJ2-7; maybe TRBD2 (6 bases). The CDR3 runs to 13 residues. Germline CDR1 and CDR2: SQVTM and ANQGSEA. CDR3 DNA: TGCAGCGTTGAATCGGGGACTCTACGGGAGCAGCACTTC. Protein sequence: CSVESGTLREQHF.

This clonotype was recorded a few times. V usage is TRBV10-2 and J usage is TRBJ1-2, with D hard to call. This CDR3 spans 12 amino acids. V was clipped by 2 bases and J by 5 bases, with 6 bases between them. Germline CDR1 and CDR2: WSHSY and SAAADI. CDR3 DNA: TGCGCCAGCAGTGAGGGTCCGTATGGCTACACCTTC. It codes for CASSEGPYGYTF.

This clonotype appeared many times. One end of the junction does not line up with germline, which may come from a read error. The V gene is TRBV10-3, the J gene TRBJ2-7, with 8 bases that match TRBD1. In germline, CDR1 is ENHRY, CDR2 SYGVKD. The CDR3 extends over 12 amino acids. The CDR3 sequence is CAIGDRPYGQYF. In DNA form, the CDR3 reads TGTGCCATCGGGGACAGGCCTTACGGGCAGTACTTC.

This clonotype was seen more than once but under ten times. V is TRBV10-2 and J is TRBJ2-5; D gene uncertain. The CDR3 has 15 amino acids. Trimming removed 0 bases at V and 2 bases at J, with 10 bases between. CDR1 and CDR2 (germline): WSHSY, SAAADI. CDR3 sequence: CASSESVAEQETQYF. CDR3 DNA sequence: TGCGCCAGCAGTGAGTCAGTAGCCGAACAAGAGACCCAGTACTTC.